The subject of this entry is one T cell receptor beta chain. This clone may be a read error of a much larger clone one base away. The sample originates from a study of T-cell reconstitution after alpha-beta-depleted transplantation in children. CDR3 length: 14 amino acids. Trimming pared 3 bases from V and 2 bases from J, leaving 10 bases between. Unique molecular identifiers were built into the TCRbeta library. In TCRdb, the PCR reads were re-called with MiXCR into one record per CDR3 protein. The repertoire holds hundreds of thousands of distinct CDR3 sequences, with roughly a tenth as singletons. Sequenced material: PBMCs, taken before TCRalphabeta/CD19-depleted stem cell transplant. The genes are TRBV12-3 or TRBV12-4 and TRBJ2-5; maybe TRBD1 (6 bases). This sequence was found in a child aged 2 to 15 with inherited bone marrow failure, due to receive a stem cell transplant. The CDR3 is CASSFRDTQETQYF. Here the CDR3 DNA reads TGTGCCAGCAGTTTCCGGGACACGCAAGAGACCCAGTACTTC.